Below, 28 T cell receptor beta chains from the same sample are listed, as sequenced in a study of human T cells and chemical hapten exposure. Time point of the sample: healthy volunteer bleed at 2 weeks. The starting material, unfractionated whole blood, was used for total RNA extraction. MiXCR was run by TCRdb on the RACE reads, yielding one entry per CDR3 protein. The table records roughly 30,000 distinct CDR3 sequences, approximately 7.4% of them present only once. Material for sequencing was whole blood. Every receptor here comes from a human donor in good health. Some clones in this sample may be carry-over from other donors' samples.

This clonotype appeared many times. The J gene is TRBJ1-1, the V gene TRBV6-6; possible D gene TRBD1, 5 bases. V was cut by 8 bases and J by 4 bases, with 11 bases left in between. Germline loops: CDR1 MNHNY, CDR2 SVGAGI (reference sequence). The CDR3 loop spans 12 amino acids. CDR3: CASGGVGTEAFF. CDR3 DNA: TGTGCCAGCGGAGGGGTCGGCACTGAAGCTTTCTTT.

This clonotype was seen ten or more times. The CDR3, as DNA: TGTGCCAGCAGTTCCCGCATGGGGGTACATGAGCAGTACTTC. As protein: CASSSRMGVHEQYF. The rearrangement joins TRBV28 to TRBJ2-7; D is tentatively TRBD1 or TRBD2 (5 bases each). The V gene lost 4 bases and the J gene lost 7 bases, with 17 bases spanning the gap. The germline CDR1 and CDR2 sequences are MDHEN and SYDVKM. The CDR3 contains 14 residues.

The chain links TRBV6-5 to TRBJ1-5, with 7 nucleotides matching TRBD1. V lost 8 bases, J lost 5 bases, and 9 bases stayed unmatched. CDR1 and CDR2 from the germline V gene are MNHEY and SVGAGI. CDR3 length equals 14 residues. CDR3 nucleotides: TGTGCCAGCCAGCAGACCCAGGGGGATCAGCCCCAGCATTTT. It is translated as CASQQTQGDQPQHF.

The chain couples TRBV29-1 to TRBJ2-3, with D perhaps TRBD2 (7 bases). In germline, CDR1 is SQVTM, CDR2 ANQGSEA. V gave up 1 base and J gave up 5 bases, with 13 bases separating them. The CDR3 totals 14 residues. CDR3 sequence reads: CSVEGGGRKDTQYF. The CDR3 coding sequence is TGCAGCGTTGAAGGGGGGGGCCGGAAAGATACGCAGTATTTT.

This clonotype was seen at least ten times. The chain joins TRBV3-1 to TRBJ2-7; the D is unclear. Trimming took off 1 base at V and 6 bases at J, with 10 bases between the two ends. The V gene's germline CDR1 is LGHDT and CDR2 YNNKEL (reference sequence). This CDR3 is built from 13 residues. The CDR3 here is CASSQGSIREQYF. As DNA, the CDR3 is TGTGCCAGCAGCCAAGGGTCGATACGCGAGCAGTACTTC.

This clonotype showed up many times. The CDR3 DNA sequence: TGTGCCAGCAGCGTAGGAGAAGACAGCTCCTACGAGCAGTACTTC. Translation gives CASSVGEDSSYEQYF. V usage is TRBV9 and J usage is TRBJ2-7; a possible D gene is TRBD1 (5 bases). Trimming shortened V by 0 bases and J by 0 bases, and 10 bases separated the two germline ends. Germline V gives CDR1 SGDLS, CDR2 YYNGEE. The CDR3 spans 15 residues.

This clonotype was counted a few times. The rearrangement joins TRBV13 to TRBJ2-2; weak D call: TRBD1 (5 bases). The CDR3 runs 14 residues. The ends were cut back, 5 bases at V and 6 bases at J, with 13 bases in the middle. Germline V lookup: CDR1 PRHDT, CDR2 FYEKMQ (reference sequence). The CDR3 loop is CASSRNQGPGELFF. In nucleotides, the CDR3 is TGTGCCAGCAGCCGGAATCAGGGTCCCGGGGAGCTGTTTTTT.

At least ten counts were recorded for this clonotype. J is TRBJ1-5 and V is TRBV6-5; the D gene is possibly TRBD1 (5 bases). The CDR3 sequence is 14 residues long. Germline V lookup: CDR1 MNHEY, CDR2 SVGAGI. V lost 5 bases and J 7 bases, leaving 15 bases between the germline ends. The CDR3, as DNA: TGTGCCAGCAGTCTCTCTAGGGGTCAGCAGCCCCAGCATTTT. This encodes CASSLSRGQQPQHF.

This clonotype showed up many times. The chain couples TRBV29-1 to TRBJ1-1; no firm D call. Trimming stripped 8 bases from V and 0 bases from J, with 19 bases between. This CDR3 region has 15 residues. Germline CDR1 SQVTM, CDR2 ANQGSEA. The CDR3 DNA sequence: TGCAGCTCCCGAGCTGGATGGGGTATGAACACTGAAGCTTTCTTT. Translation: CSSRAGWGMNTEAFF.

This chain uses TRBV28 with TRBJ2-7, with 11 bases matching TRBD1. Trimming took 6 bases from V and 2 from J; bases not matched to a gene: 3. The CDR3 is 14 amino acids. Germline values: CDR1 MDHEN, CDR2 SYDVKM. CDR3 region: CASSPGQGAYEQYF. The DNA of the CDR3 is TGTGCCAGCAGCCCGGGACAGGGGGCCTACGAGCAGTACTTC.

In its sample, this clonotype was seen a few times. V is TRBV7-2 and J is TRBJ1-1; D call uncertain. Germline CDR1 SGHTA, CDR2 FQGNSA. The CDR3 has 12 amino acids. V was trimmed by 3 bases and J by 7 bases, leaving 9 bases between them. This CDR3 reads CASSLVQVEAFF. The CDR3 nucleotides read TGTGCCAGCAGCTTGGTCCAGGTTGAAGCTTTCTTT.

This clonotype was observed a handful of times. This chain links TRBV5-1 with TRBJ1-1; 7 bases are shared with TRBD1. Trimming removed 3 bases from V and 5 bases from J; junction bases left unmatched: 7. Germline assignment: CDR1 SGHRS and CDR2 YFSETQ. CDR3 size: 14 residues. The CDR3 DNA reads TGCGCCAGCAGCTCTGGGACAGTTACGACTGAAGCTTTCTTT. Translated, it gives CASSSGTVTTEAFF.

This clonotype was seen only a few times. The V and J genes are TRBV7-9 and TRBJ2-7; TRBD1 matches at 7 bases. Germline values: CDR1 SEHNR, CDR2 FQNEAQ (reference sequence). CDR3 size: 13 residues. V dropped 6 bases and J dropped 3; count of bases not matched to a gene: 5. CDR3 residues: CASRAGTDYEQYF. The CDR3 DNA sequence: TGTGCCAGCAGGGCCGGGACAGACTACGAGCAGTACTTC.

This clonotype has just a few counts. The rearrangement links TRBV5-6 to TRBJ2-3, with 9 bases aligning to TRBD2. The CDR3 has 16 amino acids. The ends lost 4 bases at V and 0 bases at J; junction bases unmatched: 6. Germline V gene lookup returns CDR1 SGHDT and CDR2 YYEEEE. CDR3 DNA sequence: TGTGCCAGCAGCCATCGACTAGCGGACAGCACAGATACGCAGTATTTT. Amino acid sequence: CASSHRLADSTDTQYF.

The chain links TRBV18 to TRBJ2-3, with TRBD1 matching over 8 bases. CDR1 KGHSH and CDR2 LQKENI come from the germline V gene. The CDR3 contains 15 residues. Losses at the gene ends were 3 bases for V and 5 bases for J; bases not matched to a gene: 7. The CDR3 protein is CASSPRTGWQDTQYF. CDR3 nucleotide sequence: TGTGCCAGCTCACCCCGGACAGGGTGGCAAGATACGCAGTATTTT.

This clonotype was observed many times. The chain carries TRBV28 and TRBJ2-7; the match to TRBD2 covers 7 bases. With V trimmed by 7 bases and J by 0 bases, 18 bases remained unmatched. Germline V gene data show CDR1 as MDHEN and CDR2 as SYDVKM. CDR3 size: 18 residues. The CDR3 coding sequence is TGTGCCAGCATCGGCACCTCCGAGCGGGATAAGACCTCCTACGAGCAGTACTTC. Amino acid sequence: CASIGTSERDKTSYEQYF.

This clonotype was detected ten times or more. The V call is TRBV14, the J call TRBJ2-2; tentatively, D is TRBD2 (6 bases). The ends were cut back, 3 bases at V and 6 bases at J, with 8 bases in the middle. CDR1 is SGHDN and CDR2 is FVKESK in the germline V gene. This CDR3 has 13 amino acids. For the CDR3, the DNA is TGTGCCAGCAGCCAGACTAGTTCCGGGGAGCTGTTTTTT. Translated: CASSQTSSGELFF.

This clonotype was detected a few times. The chain recombines TRBV7-2 with TRBJ2-2; D uncertain. Trimming cost V 0 bases and J 8 bases, with 4 bases left between them. The CDR3 contains 12 residues. The germline V gene has CDR1 SGHTA and CDR2 FQGNSA. The DNA of the CDR3 is TGTGCCAGCAGCTTAGCTACGGGGGAGCTGTTTTTT. This translates into CASSLATGELFF.

V gene TRBV4-2 combines with J gene TRBJ2-1; 7 positions match TRBD2. The CDR3 runs 18 residues. From germline, CDR1 is LGHNA and CDR2 YNFKEQ. Losses at the gene ends were 0 bases for V and 0 bases for J; bases not matched to a gene: 8. As DNA, the CDR3 is TGTGCCAGCAGCCAAGATCCGGGGCTAGCGGTCTCCTACAATGAGCAGTTCTTC. This translates into CASSQDPGLAVSYNEQFF.

This clonotype showed up many times. The chain links TRBV20-1 to TRBJ1-1; 7 nucleotides match TRBD1. CDR1 DFQATT and CDR2 SNEGSKA come from the germline V gene (reference sequence). Trimming at V came to 3 bases and at J to 4 bases, leaving 11 bases not matched to a gene. The CDR3 is 15 residues long. This CDR3 is CSASPTGQEGTEAFF. The CDR3 DNA follows: TGCAGTGCTAGCCCGACAGGGCAAGAGGGCACTGAAGCTTTCTTT.

This clonotype was seen more than once but under ten times. This chain joins TRBV5-6 and TRBJ1-4; a possible D gene is TRBD1 (5 bases). The CDR3 loop spans 14 amino acids. Germline lookup yields CDR1 SGHDT and CDR2 YYEEEE. The germline V and J ends were trimmed by 4 bases and 5 bases, with 12 bases remaining between them. CDR3 sequence reads: CASSIDSLNEKLFF. The CDR3 region has the DNA TGTGCCAGCAGCATTGACAGCCTAAATGAAAAACTGTTTTTT.

V usage is TRBV6-2 or TRBV6-3 and J usage is TRBJ2-1, with 9 bases fitting TRBD2. Germline loops: CDR1 MNHEY, CDR2 SVGEGT. The CDR3 length is 17 residues. Germline trimming cut 5 bases from V and 0 bases from J; bases unmatched to any gene: 8. CDR3 region: CASSPIAGATSYNEQFF. The DNA of the CDR3 is TGTGCCAGCAGTCCTATAGCGGGAGCCACCTCCTACAATGAGCAGTTCTTC.

This clonotype was observed at least ten times. CDR3 nucleotides: TGCGCCAGCAGCTTGGTAGGGGACAATTCACCCCTCCACTTT. Amino acid sequence: CASSLVGDNSPLHF. The chain recombines TRBV5-1 with TRBJ1-6, with D possibly TRBD1 on 5 matching bases. The CDR3 consists of 14 residues. Looked up from germline, CDR1 is SGHRS and CDR2 is YFSETQ. V dropped 0 bases and J dropped 7 bases, with 8 bases sitting between them. Drawing the rest from reference TRBV5-1 and TRBJ1-6, the complete variable domain is KAGVTQTPRYLIKTRGQQVTLSCSPISGHRSVSWYQQTPGQGLQFLFEYFSETQRNKGNFPGRFSGRQFSNSRSEMNVSTLELGDSALYLCASSLVGDNSPLHFGNGTRLTVT.

By share, this clonotype counts as medium-sized. Relative to the germline gene, one junction end is altered; a read error may explain this. V usage is TRBV2 and J usage is TRBJ1-2; D is uncertain. Germline CDR1 SNHLY, CDR2 FYNNEI. The CDR3 is 13 residues long. This CDR3 reads CASSARPDYGDTF. The CDR3 bases are TGTGCCAGCAGTGCCCGCCCGGATTATGGCGACACCTTC.

This clonotype was detected many times. The rearrangement links TRBV20-1 to TRBJ1-4; no definite D call. The germline V and J ends were trimmed by 3 bases and 7 bases, with 9 bases remaining between them. CDR3 length: 12 residues. Germline V gene lookup returns CDR1 DFQATT and CDR2 SNEGSKA (reference sequence). The CDR3 is CSARFEAEKLFF. In DNA, the CDR3 is TGCAGTGCTAGGTTCGAGGCTGAAAAACTGTTTTTT.

The chain carries TRBV5-6 and TRBJ1-1; TRBD1 matches at 9 bases. The CDR3 is made up of 15 amino acids. Germline-derived CDR1 and CDR2 are SGHDT and YYEEEE. V dropped 2 bases and J dropped 0; count of bases not matched to a gene: 2. CDR3 in amino acids: CASSFRTGVNTEAFF. The CDR3 bases are TGTGCCAGCAGCTTCAGGACAGGGGTGAACACTGAAGCTTTCTTT.

This clonotype was found a few times. The gene calls are TRBV5-1 and TRBJ1-1; 9 nucleotides align to TRBD1. The V segment lost 0 bases and the J segment 8 bases; nucleotides outside the gene matches: 5. Germline V CDR1 and CDR2: SGHRS, YFSETQ. This CDR3 is built from 14 residues. The CDR3 loop reads CASSLDPGQGEAFF. The DNA of the CDR3 is TGCGCCAGCAGCTTGGACCCGGGACAGGGCGAAGCTTTCTTT. The variable domain in full, with the rest retrieved from reference TRBV5-1 and TRBJ1-1, is KAGVTQTPRYLIKTRGQQVTLSCSPISGHRSVSWYQQTPGQGLQFLFEYFSETQRNKGNFPGRFSGRQFSNSRSEMNVSTLELGDSALYLCASSLDPGQGEAFFGQGTRLTVV.

The CDR3 DNA is TGTGCCAGCAGCTTAAGCCCCGGACTAGCGGGGAACAATGAGCAGTTCTTC. Encoded protein: CASSLSPGLAGNNEQFF. The chain links TRBV7-2 to TRBJ2-1; 12 bases are a match to TRBD2. The germline V gene encodes CDR1 SGHTA and CDR2 FQGNSA. This CDR3 is built from 17 residues. The ends lost 2 bases at V and 5 bases at J; junction bases unmatched: 7.